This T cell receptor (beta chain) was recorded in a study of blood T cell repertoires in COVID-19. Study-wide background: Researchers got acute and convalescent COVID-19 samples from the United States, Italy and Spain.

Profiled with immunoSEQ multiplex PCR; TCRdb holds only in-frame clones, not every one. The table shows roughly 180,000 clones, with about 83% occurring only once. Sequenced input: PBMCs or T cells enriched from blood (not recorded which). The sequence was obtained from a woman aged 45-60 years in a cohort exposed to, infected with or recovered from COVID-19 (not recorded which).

The CDR3 loop reads CASSPPSVYGYTF. CDR3 nucleotides: TGTGCCAGCAGCCCCCCCTCAGTCTATGGCTACACCTTC. The chain uses TRBV28 and TRBJ1-2; D is ambiguous. This CDR3 contains 13 residues. Trimming took off 6 bases at V and 4 bases at J, with 12 bases between the two ends. Per germline, CDR1 MDHEN and CDR2 SYDVKM.